This T cell receptor (beta chain) was sequenced for a study of shared clonotypes between healthy human individuals. Study-wide context: Three plates each covered CD4 naive and memory; CD8 naive two, CD8 memory one. Study-wide findings and caveats: Naive subsets, compared against memory subsets, generally had larger estimated richness values.

The CDR3 runs to 14 residues. Trimming left V 4 bases short and J 7 bases short, with 14 bases between. Germline CDR1 SGHNT, CDR2 YYREEE (reference sequence). The test was conducted at deep level. Clones were read by immunoSEQ multiplex PCR, and TCRdb kept only the in-frame ones, dropping some. The table records over a million clones, 95% to 97% of them present only once. As concerns this clone: Its cognate antigen is unknown.

The origin of this receptor is a man aged 25-45 years in good health. The chain combines TRBV5-4 with TRBJ1-4, with D possibly matching TRBD1 (6 bases). Sample: naive CD4+ T cells sorted from blood. The subset: CD45RA+ positively selected. In nucleotides, the CDR3 is TGTGCCAGCAGCGCGGGGGGGCTAGGTGAAAAACTGTTTTTT. As protein: CASSAGGLGEKLFF.